Sequencing of this T cell receptor (beta chain) was carried out in a study of beta chain features in type 1 diabetes. Investigators reverse transcribed all isolated RNA, so they sequenced expressed TCRB transcripts. Sequenced by immunoSEQ multiplex PCR; TCRdb stores in-frame clones only, minus some. The sample holds 250,000 to 300,000 clones, approximately 8.1% seen once. As regards this clone: The antigen is not known.

Study-wide results and caveats: In type 1 diabetes patients, VDJ junctions had fewer insertions; deletions at these junctions were more frequent.

CDR3 length: 12 residues. The V gene lost 2 bases and the J gene lost 5 bases, with 6 bases spanning the gap. From germline, CDR1 is KGHSH and CDR2 LQKENI. The clonotype was recovered from a woman aged 18-29 years in good health. The chain has TRBV18 and TRBJ2-5; the D call may be TRBD1 or TRBD2 (5 bases each). The sample comprised central memory CD4+ T cells from blood. The CDR3 here is CASSPGTETQYF. In DNA form, the CDR3 reads TGTGCCAGCTCACCAGGGACGGAGACCCAGTACTTC.